This TCR beta chain was identified during a study of breast tumors, draining lymph nodes, adjacent tissues. V was clipped by 1 base and J by 10 bases, with 5 bases between them. The CDR3 loop spans 12 amino acids. Per germline, CDR1 SEHNR and CDR2 FQNEAQ (reference sequence). This clonotype has at least ten counts. Samples came from axillary lymph nodes draining the breast cancer. One entry per CDR3 protein results from TCRdb running MiXCR on the multiplex PCR reads. The sample holds approximately 150,000 distinct CDR3 sequences, approximately 32% seen once. This receptor was obtained from a female donor with breast cancer. Some clones in this sample may be carry-over from other donors' samples. Material: axillary lymph node tissue. The genes are TRBV7-9 and TRBJ1-6; D gene unclear. The CDR3 sequence: CASSLEGSPLHF. The DNA of the CDR3 is TGTGCCAGCAGCTTAGAAGGCTCACCCCTCCACTTT.